These T cell receptor beta chains were read from a single sample in a study of siplizumab effects on memory and regulatory T cells. Using immunoSEQ multiplex PCR, the repertoire was profiled, and TCRdb retains in-frame clones only, with some absent. The table lists 95,000 to 130,000 clones, about 94% of them singletons. The sample was non-Treg CD4+ T cells sorted from blood. The receptors derive from a human donor in good health. Each CDR3 is given with its conserved first and last residue. Each record gives: D gene, J gene, V gene, clone size, CDR3 DNA, CDR3 protein. A D gene is named only where the DNA matches it firmly. Not every row has a clone size; where given, it reads once, few, many or a size class.

NA	TRBJ2-3	TRBV2	NA	TGTGCCAGCAGGGTAGGGGGGGGGCTGGTCGATACGCAGTATTTT	CASRVGGGLVDTQYF
TRBD2	TRBJ2-2	TRBV7-3	once	TGTGCCAGCAGCTCGGGACTAGCGGGCGGGGAGCTGTTTTTT	CASSSGLAGGELFF
NA	TRBJ2-1	TRBV4-2	NA	TGTGCCAGCAGCCCCCTAGGTAGCGGTAAAGACAATGAGCAGTTCTTC	CASSPLGSGKDNEQFF
TRBD1	TRBJ1-2	TRBV5-1	NA	TGCGCCAGCAGTCTCGACAGGGGGGATGGCTACACCTTC	CASSLDRGDGYTF
NA	TRBJ1-3	TRBV5-6	NA	TGTGCCAGCAGCTTGGGGGTTCACTCTGGAAACACCATATATTTT	CASSLGVHSGNTIYF
TRBD1	TRBJ1-5	TRBV7-2	NA	TGTGCCAGCAGCTCCGACAGGGTGCAGCCCCAGCATTTT	CASSSDRVQPQHF
NA	TRBJ1-2	TRBV9	NA	TGTGCCAGCAGCCGCGGACAGTCCAACTATGGCTACACCTTC	CASSRGQSNYGYTF
TRBD2	TRBJ2-1	TRBV9	NA	TGTGCCAGCAGCTCTAGCGGTAGCTCCTACAATGAGCAGTTCTTC	CASSSSGSSYNEQFF
NA	TRBJ2-3	TRBV14	NA	TGTGCCAGCAGCCAAGAGTTGGGGAGGGGGCCGACAGATACGCAGTATTTT	CASSQELGRGPTDTQYF
NA	TRBJ2-7	TRBV5-8	NA	TGTGCCAGCAGCTTGGAAAGGGGCAAGAATATTCTTTACGAGCAGTACTTC	CASSLERGKNILYEQYF